Here is one T cell receptor beta chain with its context. The source of the sample is a study of blood T cell repertoires in COVID-19. Study-wide background: Sites across the United States, Italy and Spain contributed samples from acute and convalescent COVID-19.

In the study's own analysis: Amplification of reference gene primers provided the estimated nucleated cell counts. Clones were read by immunoSEQ multiplex PCR, and TCRdb kept only the in-frame ones, dropping some. V and J calls and clone size are given by that table; D and trimming were obtained from the DNA. This sample has 150,000 or so clones; about three quarters occur once, and the top ten carry 9%. V shed 5 bases, J shed 2 bases, and the junction held 10 bases outside the gene matches. Germline V CDR1 and CDR2: MDHEN, SYDVKM. The CDR3 length is 17 residues. J is TRBJ2-3 and V is TRBV28; 10 nucleotides agree with TRBD2. The clonotype comes from a woman aged 50 to 60 with active or convalescent COVID-19. Material: peripheral blood. The CDR3, as DNA: TGTGCCAGCAGTCCGCCGAGGACTAGCGGCAACACAGATACGCAGTATTTT. Translating it yields CASSPPRTSGNTDTQYF.